This TCR beta chain was identified in a study of blood T cell repertoires in COVID-19. Across the study: T cells, B-cell-depleted T cells, or PBMCs provided the cDNA or gDNA that served as material.

Participants, roughly 18 to 100 years old, spanned fewer than 25 US areas. Trimming pared 6 bases from V and 4 bases from J, leaving 21 bases between. The CDR3 length is 16 residues. CDR1 MDHEN and CDR2 SYDVKM come from the germline V gene. Only in-frame clones appear in the TCRdb table, and some are missing; sequencing was by immunoSEQ multiplex PCR. Found here are approximately 260,000 clones, about nine tenths of them singletons; the top ten hold 0.95% to 1.5%. This sequence originates from a middle-aged woman with acute COVID-19. Sequences were obtained from PBMCs or T cells enriched from blood (not recorded which). V usage is TRBV28 and J usage is TRBJ1-2; tentatively, D is TRBD1 (6 bases). CDR3 sequence reads: CASSLTGGARSYGYTF. In nucleotides, the CDR3 is TGTGCCAGCAGCCTAACGGGGGGGGCGAGGAGCTATGGCTACACCTTC.